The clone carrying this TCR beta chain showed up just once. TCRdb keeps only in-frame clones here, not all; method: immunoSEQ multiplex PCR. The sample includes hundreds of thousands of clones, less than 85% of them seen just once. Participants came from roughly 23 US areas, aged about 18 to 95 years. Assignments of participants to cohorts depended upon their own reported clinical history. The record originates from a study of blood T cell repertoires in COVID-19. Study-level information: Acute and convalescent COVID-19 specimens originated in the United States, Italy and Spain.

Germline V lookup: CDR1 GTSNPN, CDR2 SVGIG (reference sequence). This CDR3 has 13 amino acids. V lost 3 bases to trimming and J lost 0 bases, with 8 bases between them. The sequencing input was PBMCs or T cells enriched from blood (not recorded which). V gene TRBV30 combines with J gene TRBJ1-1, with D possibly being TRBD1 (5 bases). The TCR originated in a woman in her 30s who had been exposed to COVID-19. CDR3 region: CAWSEQVNTEAFF. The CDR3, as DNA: TGTGCCTGGAGCGAACAGGTGAACACTGAAGCTTTCTTT. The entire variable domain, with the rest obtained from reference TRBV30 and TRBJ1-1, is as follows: SQTIHQWPATLVQPVGSPLSLECTVEGTSNPNLYWYRQAAGRGLQLLFYSVGIGQISSEVPQNLSASRPQDRQFILSSKKLLLSDSGFYLCAWSEQVNTEAFFGQGTRLTVV.